This T cell receptor (beta chain) was observed in a study of PD-1 blockade in classical Hodgkin lymphoma. Broader study findings: Newly diagnosed patients reportedly trailed healthy donors in baseline TCR diversity. At C4D1, TCR diversity had climbed significantly for CD4+ cells, though not for CD8+ cells.

This CDR3 has 14 residues. Trimming took off 5 bases at V and 6 bases at J, with 13 bases between the two ends. Per the germline V gene, CDR1 is SGHTA and CDR2 is FQGTGA. The sample holds a few counts of this clone. What it recognizes is unknown. Produced via immunoSEQ multiplex PCR; TCRdb's table is partial and in-frame only. Of some 17,000 clones in the sample, roughly three quarters were seen once. Time point specified: cycle 4 day 1 (C4D1), after around six weeks of nivolumab. Each of the patients experienced relapse following autologous stem cell transplantation, and their brentuximab vedotin exposure differed. Negative selection with magnetic separation was used to purify CD4+ T cells from thawed PBMCs. Complete response, partial response or progressive disease were the best responses.

This receptor was obtained from a human donor with classical Hodgkin lymphoma. The sample here was CD4+ T cells from blood, taken before the fourth cycle of nivolumab. The V gene is TRBV7-3, the J gene TRBJ2-2; D is uncertain. In DNA, the CDR3 is TGTGCCAGCAGCCTGACAACCCTCCCCGGGGAGCTGTTTTTT. It yields the protein CASSLTTLPGELFF.